One and the same sample provided the 12 T cell receptor beta chains below, sequenced in a study of shared clonotypes between healthy human individuals. Repertoires were generated with immunoSEQ multiplex PCR, while TCRdb's copy carries only in-frame clones and drops some. The data show approximately 2,000,000 clones, over 85% seen once. The naive CD8 population came from CD45RO-negative cells selected for CCR7, without terminally differentiated effector memory CD45RA+ cells. Specimen: naive CD8+ T cells from PBMCs. The receptors derive from a man younger than 30 in good health. Some clones in this sample may be carry-over from other donors' samples.

This clone was detected once. The J gene is TRBJ2-7, the V gene TRBV6-1, with D perhaps given as TRBD1 or TRBD2 (5 bases each). This CDR3 is built from 15 residues. Trimming cost V 2 bases and J 4 bases, with 15 bases left between them. The V gene's germline CDR1 is MNHNS and CDR2 SASEGT. The CDR3 sequence: CASSEIGREFYEQYF. DNA for the CDR3: TGTGCCAGCAGTGAAATTGGCAGGGAGTTTTACGAGCAGTACTTC.

The rearrangement links TRBV28 to TRBJ2-7; 7 bases map to TRBD1. CDR3 length: 13 residues. J gave up 2 bases and V 5 bases, and 3 bases lay outside the gene matches. In germline, CDR1 is MDHEN, CDR2 SYDVKM. DNA of the CDR3: TGTGCCAGCAGTGAACAGGGGACCTACGAGCAGTACTTC. As protein: CASSEQGTYEQYF.

V usage is TRBV1 and J usage is TRBJ2-7; the table assigns TRBD1, which was not confirmed against the DNA. TRBV1 is described as a pseudogene. The CDR3 extends over 15 amino acids. The CDR3 nucleotides are TGCACCAGCAGCCTTCGGGACAGGGCCTCCTACGAGCAGTACTTC. Translating it yields CTSSLRDRASYEQYF.

The V call is TRBV28, the J call TRBJ1-5; no firm D call. V lost 5 bases, J lost 1 base, and 9 bases lay in between. In germline, CDR1 is MDHEN, CDR2 SYDVKM. The CDR3 has 14 residues. CDR3 DNA: TGTGCCAGCAGTGCACAGTCGAGCAATCAGCCCCAGCATTTT. Protein product: CASSAQSSNQPQHF.

The chain couples TRBV29-1 to TRBJ1-1, with D perhaps TRBD1 (6 bases). Trimming removed 4 bases from V and 4 bases from J, with 13 bases in between. This CDR3 has 13 amino acids. The germline V gene has CDR1 SQVTM and CDR2 ANQGSEA. The CDR3 DNA is TGCAGCGTTGTTGGGGGCTATGGCACTGAAGCTTTCTTT. Its protein is CSVVGGYGTEAFF.

V and J are TRBV11-3 and TRBJ1-2; 8 positions match TRBD1. The CDR3 has 15 amino acids. The V and J ends lost 9 bases and 2 bases, in that order; junction bases with no gene match: 11. Looked up from germline, CDR1 is SGHNT and CDR2 is YENEEA. CDR3 loop: CARSGGGPSNYGYTF. The CDR3 DNA sequence: TGTGCCAGGTCAGGGGGCGGCCCCTCCAACTATGGCTACACCTTC.

The gene calls are TRBV6-1 and TRBJ2-7, with TRBD1 identical over 8 bases. Trimming cost V 7 bases and J 4 bases; bases outside gene matches: 9. There are 14 residues in the CDR3. CDR1 MNHNS and CDR2 SASEGT come from the germline V gene. CDR3 DNA sequence: TGTGCCAGCAAAGTCCCCGGACAGGGTTACGAGCAGTACTTC. This codes for CASKVPGQGYEQYF.

The chain is built from TRBV14 and TRBJ2-7, with 9 bases identical to TRBD2. Germline V gene sequence: CDR1 SGHDN, CDR2 FVKESK. The CDR3 is 16 residues long. The trim removed 2 bases at V and 2 bases at J, leaving 7 bases unmatched. CDR3 nucleotides: TGTGCCAGCAGCCAACGGGGGAAGCGGGAGGCCTACGAGCAGTACTTC. Translation: CASSQRGKREAYEQYF.

The gene calls are TRBV15 and TRBJ2-2, with unresolved D. This CDR3 has 14 amino acids. Germline V CDR1 and CDR2: LNHNV, YYDKDF (reference sequence). Trimming left V 7 bases short and J 0 bases short, with 9 bases between. This CDR3 reads CATKGRTNTGELFF. The CDR3 coding sequence is TGTGCCACCAAAGGACGTACGAACACCGGGGAGCTGTTTTTT.

The table lists this clone with a few counts. The V call is TRBV28, the J call TRBJ1-3; D is undetermined. Trimming took 5 bases from V and 0 from J, leaving 2 bases between them. Germline V gene data show CDR1 as MDHEN and CDR2 as SYDVKM. The CDR3 consists of 12 residues. CDR3 nucleotide sequence: TGTGCCAGCAGTCACTCTGGAAACACCATATATTTT. It specifies CASSHSGNTIYF.

This chain's CDR3 is CASTTSQGGGTEAFF. The CDR3 DNA sequence: TGTGCCAGTACCACCTCACAGGGAGGTGGGACTGAAGCTTTCTTT. This chain connects TRBV19 to TRBJ1-1, with a weak D call TRBD1 (6 bases). CDR3 length equals 15 residues. V shed 7 bases and J shed 5 bases, with 20 bases lying between them. CDR1 and CDR2 from the germline V gene are LNHDA and SQIVND (reference sequence).

The chain couples TRBV7-9 to TRBJ1-2; D is possibly TRBD1 (6 bases). The CDR3 has 14 residues. The V gene's germline CDR1 is SEHNR and CDR2 FQNEAQ (reference sequence). Trimming stripped 1 base from V and 6 bases from J, with 12 bases between. DNA for the CDR3: TGTGCCAGCAGCTTAGGCTCCAGGGGAAATGGCTACACCTTC. This sequence encodes CASSLGSRGNGYTF.